This TCR beta chain was documented in a study of shared clonotypes between healthy human individuals. Turning to the study itself: Per-donor plates numbered three CD4 naive, three CD4 memory, two CD8 naive and one CD8 memory.

Negatively enriched CD4+ T cells were divided by CD45RA into naive and memory. V was trimmed by 5 bases and J by 4 bases, leaving 3 bases between them. There are 11 residues in the CDR3. The germline V gene encodes CDR1 MDHEN and CDR2 SYDVKM. Concerning this clone: The antigen is undetermined. Other DNA sequences of this sample code for an identical CDR3.

Study-wide results and limits: It was the few donors that limited the genetic and exposure-history diversity represented.

The assay used deep level. TCRdb's table, derived via immunoSEQ multiplex PCR, lists solely in-frame clones and lacks some. Among under 1,900,000 clones listed, around 98.5% were seen once. J is TRBJ1-5 and V is TRBV28, with unresolved D. Source material: naive CD4+ T cells sorted from blood. Subset: CD45RA+ positively selected. This receptor was obtained from a man under 40 in good health. In DNA, the CDR3 is TGTGCCAGCAGTCTAAATCAGCCCCAGCATTTT. This codes for CASSLNQPQHF.